Listed below are T cell receptor beta chains from one sample, sequenced in a study of shared clonotypes between healthy human individuals. Using immunoSEQ multiplex PCR, the repertoire was profiled, and TCRdb retains in-frame clones only, with some absent. This table has some 2,000,000 clones, 85% to 95% appearing once. The sequenced material came from naive CD4+ T cells sorted from blood. The receptor source for this set is a man aged 18-30 years in good health. The CDR3 runs from the conserved cysteine through the conserved F or W. Each record gives: D gene, V gene, J gene, clone size, CDR3 protein, CDR3 DNA. The D gene is left open where the match is weak. Not every row has a clone size; where given, it reads once, few, many or a size class.

TRBD1	TRBV5-1	TRBJ2-7	-	CASRAGQGIFNEQYF	TGCGCCAGCAGGGCCGGACAGGGAATTTTCAACGAGCAGTACTTC
TRBD1	TRBV27	TRBJ2-1	-	CASRGQNDYNEQFF	TGTGCCAGCAGGGGACAGAACGACTACAATGAGCAGTTCTTC
-	TRBV30	TRBJ1-2	-	CAWSVRLEGYNAF	TGTGCCTGGAGTGTACGTCTTGAGGGGTATAATGCCTTC
TRBD1	TRBV19	TRBJ1-2	-	CASSLTGTGNYGYTF	TGTGCCAGTAGCCTTACCGGGACAGGGAACTATGGCTACACCTTC
-	TRBV28	TRBJ1-6	-	CASRRWGPLHF	TGTGCCAGCAGGCGGTGGGGACCCCTCCACTTT
-	TRBV7-2	TRBJ2-7	-	CASSLDFYEQYF	TGTGCCAGCAGTTTGGACTTCTACGAGCAGTACTTC
-	TRBV5-1	TRBJ1-1	many	CASSFGTEAFF	TGCGCCAGCAGCTTCGGGACCGAAGCTTTCTTT
-	TRBV9	TRBJ1-2	few	CASSVAHRPNYGYTF	TGTGCCAGCAGCGTAGCTCACAGGCCTAACTATGGCTACACCTTC
-	TRBV18	TRBJ1-1	-	CASSPIRPTDPNTEAFF	TGTGCCAGCTCCCCCATCCGGCCGACTGACCCGAACACTGAAGCTTTCTTT
-	TRBV28	TRBJ1-4	-	CASSTGQTQNEKLFF	TGTGCCAGCAGTACCGGACAAACGCAAAATGAAAAACTGTTTTTT
TRBD2	TRBV25-1	TRBJ2-5	once	CASSDPGGPETQYF	TGTGCCAGCAGTGACCCGGGGGGGCCGGAGACCCAGTACTTC
-	TRBV6-6	TRBJ1-6	-	CASIRDTNSPLHF	TGTGCCAGCATTAGGGACACTAATTCACCCCTCCACTTT
-	TRBV13	TRBJ2-3	-	CASSLGRAGDTQYF	TGTGCCAGCAGCTTAGGCCGTGCCGGAGATACGCAGTATTTT
-	TRBV5-1	TRBJ2-2	-	CASSLALGSPGELFF	TGCGCCAGCAGCTTGGCCTTAGGGAGTCCCGGGGAGCTGTTTTTT
-	TRBV6-5	TRBJ2-7	-	CASRRWGRGTYEQYF	TGTGCCAGCAGGCGATGGGGCAGGGGAACCTACGAGCAGTACTTC
-	TRBV18	TRBJ2-7	-	CASSSRTESYEQYF	TGTGCCAGCTCATCCCGGACAGAATCCTACGAGCAGTACTTC
TRBD1	TRBV18	TRBJ1-2	-	CASSPPGQGQGGYTF	TGTGCCAGCTCACCCCCCGGACAGGGCCAAGGGGGCTACACCTTC
-	TRBV6-1	TRBJ1-2	once	CASSEVWDNYGYTF	TGTGCCAGCAGTGAAGTTTGGGACAACTATGGCTACACCTTC
TRBD1	TRBV27	TRBJ2-7	-	CASSRVDRVTYEQYF	TGTGCCAGCAGTCGAGTAGACAGGGTCACCTACGAGCAGTACTTC
TRBD1	TRBV7-7	TRBJ1-4	-	CASSERTGTLNEKLFF	TGTGCTAGCAGCGAACGGACAGGGACATTGAATGAAAAACTGTTTTTT
-	TRBV28	TRBJ2-2	once	CASKKQGNTGELFF	TGTGCCAGCAAGAAACAGGGCAACACCGGGGAGCTGTTTTTT
-	TRBV18	TRBJ2-2	-	CASSLQPSTGELFF	TGTGCCAGCTCACTACAGCCATCCACCGGGGAGCTGTTTTTT
-	TRBV4-3	TRBJ1-4	-	CASRPSATTNEKLFF	TGCGCCAGCAGACCTTCGGCAACAACTAATGAAAAACTGTTTTTT
TRBD1	TRBV19	TRBJ2-1	-	CASNRDRGYNEQFF	TGTGCCAGTAACCGGGACAGGGGCTACAATGAGCAGTTCTTC
-	TRBV7-9	TRBJ2-5	-	CASSFGLMETQYF	TGTGCCAGCAGCTTCGGACTAATGGAGACCCAGTACTTC
-	TRBV5-8	TRBJ2-7	-	CASSLFGLESYEQYF	TGTGCCAGCAGCTTATTTGGACTGGAGTCCTACGAGCAGTACTTC
-	TRBV7-2	TRBJ1-2	-	CASSLAGTGHGYGYTF	TGTGCCAGCAGCTTAGCGGGGACGGGTCATGGGTATGGCTACACCTTC
-	TRBV6-1	TRBJ1-4	-	CASSEVAGEEKLFF	TGTGCCAGCAGTGAAGTGGCAGGGGAAGAAAAACTGTTTTTT
TRBD2	TRBV27	TRBJ2-7	-	CASVRLAGASYEQYF	TGTGCCAGCGTTAGGCTAGCGGGGGCATCCTACGAGCAGTACTTC
-	TRBV6-1	TRBJ1-2	-	CASSPSTAEGYGYTF	TGTGCCAGCAGTCCGTCGACCGCTGAGGGCTATGGCTACACCTTC
-	TRBV30	TRBJ1-1	-	CAWSVFHLNTEAFF	TGTGCCTGGAGTGTTTTCCATTTGAACACTGAAGCTTTCTTT
TRBD1	TRBV15	TRBJ2-2	-	CATSRAGQGRAGELFF	TGTGCCACCAGCAGAGCGGGACAGGGACGCGCCGGGGAGCTGTTTTTT
TRBD2	TRBV11-2	TRBJ2-7	-	CASSPTRGRAIEQYF	TGTGCCAGCAGCCCAACCCGCGGGAGGGCTATTGAGCAGTACTTC
-	TRBV2	TRBJ2-6	-	CASSDNISPSGANVLTF	TGTGCCAGCAGTGACAACATTTCGCCCTCTGGGGCCAACGTCCTGACTTTC
-	TRBV6-6	TRBJ1-2	once	CASRRGVNYGYTF	TGTGCCAGCAGAAGAGGGGTTAACTATGGCTACACCTTC
TRBD1	TRBV5-6	TRBJ2-7	-	CASSLGTGASYEQYF	TGTGCCAGCAGCTTAGGGACAGGGGCTTCCTACGAGCAGTACTTC
-	TRBV19	TRBJ1-2	-	CASSIEEVHYGYTF	TGTGCCAGTAGTATAGAGGAAGTCCACTATGGCTACACCTTC
-	TRBV2	TRBJ2-7	-	CASSSGGGQYF	TGTGCCAGCAGTTCAGGGGGAGGGCAGTACTTC
TRBD1	TRBV5-1	TRBJ2-1	-	CASALGTGSSNEQFF	TGCGCCAGCGCCCTCGGGACAGGCTCCTCGAATGAGCAGTTCTTC
-	TRBV7-9	TRBJ2-5	-	CASSRVSGRFQETQYF	TGTGCCAGCAGTCGTGTATCCGGGAGATTCCAAGAGACCCAGTACTTC
TRBD1	TRBV6-1	TRBJ1-2	few	CASSDTGTGNGYTF	TGTGCCAGCAGTGACACCGGGACAGGGAATGGCTACACCTTC
-	TRBV5-6	TRBJ1-1	-	CASSHREGNTEAFF	TGTGCCAGCAGCCATCGGGAGGGGAACACTGAAGCTTTCTTT
-	TRBV2	TRBJ2-4	once	CASSERFDSVAKNIQYF	TGTGCCAGCAGTGAACGGTTTGACAGTGTAGCCAAAAACATTCAGTACTTC
-	TRBV7-2	TRBJ2-7	-	CASSLGREAPYEQYF	TGTGCCAGCAGCTTGGGCAGGGAGGCCCCCTACGAGCAGTACTTC
TRBD1	TRBV2	TRBJ1-3	-	CASSEYRGPGNTIYF	TGTGCCAGCAGCGAATACAGGGGGCCGGGAAACACCATATATTTT
TRBD1	TRBV7-9	TRBJ2-2	-	CASSTRGTGELFF	TGTGCCAGCAGCACCAGGGGGACCGGGGAGCTGTTTTTT
-	TRBV11-2	TRBJ1-1	-	CASSPRGTPWSTEAFF	TGTGCCAGCAGTCCCCGGGGGACCCCATGGAGCACTGAAGCTTTCTTT
-	TRBV7-6	TRBJ1-1	-	CASGQNTEAFF	TGTGCCAGCGGACAGAACACTGAAGCTTTCTTT
-	TRBV30	TRBJ1-3	once	CAWSVRTSSGNTIYF	TGTGCCTGGAGTGTACGGACAAGCTCTGGAAACACCATATATTTT
-	TRBV2	TRBJ2-5	-	CASSELGETQYF	TGTGCCAGCAGTGAGTTGGGGGAGACCCAGTACTTC
TRBD2	TRBV19	TRBJ2-3	once	CASSKAGAPSTDTQYF	TGTGCCAGTAGTAAAGCGGGGGCACCTAGCACAGATACGCAGTATTTT
TRBD1	TRBV12-5	TRBJ2-3	-	CASGGTGSADTQYF	TGTGCTAGTGGAGGGACAGGGTCGGCAGATACGCAGTATTTT